This passage covers 30 T cell receptor beta chains from one sample sequenced in a study of cytomegalovirus exposure and HLA in healthy donors. PCR used 60 Vbeta primers and 13 Jbeta primers. Here immunoSEQ multiplex PCR was the method, and the copy in TCRdb shows in-frame clones only, minus some. This sample's table has around 150,000 clones. The material sequenced was PBMCs. The receptors were sampled from a woman aged 55-69 years in good health and CMV-seronegative.

The V call is TRBV7-9, the J call TRBJ2-1, with TRBD2 as a possible D gene (5 bases). The germline V gene encodes CDR1 SEHNR and CDR2 FQNEAQ (reference sequence). This CDR3 is 14 amino acids long. V gave up 7 bases and J gave up 9 bases, with 19 bases separating them. In DNA form, the CDR3 reads TGTGCCAGCACCGTGGGAGAATCTTACGGTGAGCAGTTCTTC. Translation: CASTVGESYGEQFF.

The V and J genes are TRBV5-4 and TRBJ2-7; possibly TRBD1 for D (7 bases). The V end was cut by 0 bases, the J end by 2 bases, with 15 bases between. CDR1 and CDR2 from the germline V gene are SGHNT and YYREEE (reference sequence). The CDR3 consists of 16 residues. The CDR3 nucleotides are TGTGCCAGCAGCTTGGGTGGTTCAGGGGGGACCTACGAGCAGTACTTC. Its translation: CASSLGGSGGTYEQYF.

V usage is TRBV9 and J usage is TRBJ2-2; 10 positions match TRBD1. CDR3 length equals 15 residues. With 3 bases clipped from V and 7 bases from J, the junction kept 6 bases outside the gene matches. Germline V lookup: CDR1 SGDLS, CDR2 YYNGEE. DNA for the CDR3: TGTGCCAGCAGCGACGACAGGGGGCGGAGCGGGGAGCTGTTTTTT. This translates into CASSDDRGRSGELFF.

V usage is TRBV11-2 and J usage is TRBJ1-1; D is unclear. This CDR3 spans 14 amino acids. The germline gives CDR1 SGHAT, CDR2 FQNNGV. Trimming left V 2 bases short and J 1 base short, with 8 bases between. The CDR3: CASSLFPQNTEAFF. CDR3 nucleotides: TGTGCCAGCAGCTTATTCCCACAGAACACTGAAGCTTTCTTT.

This chain joins TRBV27 and TRBJ2-7; 7 positions agree with TRBD1. From germline, CDR1 is MNHEY and CDR2 SMNVEV (reference sequence). V was pared by 2 bases and J by 6 bases, with 7 bases of the junction left unmatched. The CDR3 consists of 14 residues. The CDR3 here is CASSLNRGEGEQYF. CDR3 DNA: TGTGCCAGCAGTTTAAACAGGGGTGAAGGCGAGCAGTACTTC.

This chain links TRBV12-5 with TRBJ1-3; possibly TRBD1 for D (5 bases). Germline values: CDR1 LGHNT, CDR2 FRNRAP. Trimming cost V 6 bases and J 0 bases, with 9 bases left between them. This CDR3 has 14 residues. CDR3 loop: CASGSDSSGNTIYF. The CDR3 DNA sequence: TGTGCTAGTGGCTCTGACAGCTCTGGAAACACCATATATTTT.

The genes are TRBV11-2 and TRBJ2-1; TRBD1 matches at 7 bases. Germline loops: CDR1 SGHAT, CDR2 FQNNGV. The CDR3 is 15 amino acids. V lost 3 bases to trimming and J lost 0 bases; unmatched junction nucleotides: 2. The CDR3 reads CASSFSGGSYNEQFF. The CDR3 DNA sequence: TGTGCCAGCAGCTTTTCAGGGGGCTCCTACAATGAGCAGTTCTTC.

The CDR3 is CASSITGNTGELFF. Written as DNA, the CDR3 is TGTGCCAGTAGTATTACAGGGAACACCGGGGAGCTGTTTTTT. This chain uses TRBV19 with TRBJ2-2, with D perhaps TRBD1 (5 bases). This CDR3 comprises 14 residues. V lost 3 bases to trimming and J lost 1 base, with 6 bases between them. The germline V gene encodes CDR1 LNHDA and CDR2 SQIVND (reference sequence).

The chain carries TRBV18 and TRBJ2-1; possibly TRBD1 for D (5 bases). Trimming shortened V by 4 bases and J by 10 bases, and 17 bases separated the two germline ends. The CDR3 is 14 residues long. The germline V gene encodes CDR1 KGHSH and CDR2 LQKENI. In nucleotides, the CDR3 is TGTGCCAGCTCACTTAGGGGTCCAGATCTAGAGCAGTTCTTC. Translated: CASSLRGPDLEQFF.

This chain joins TRBV21-1 and TRBJ2-5; TRBD1 reflects the table's D call only, with no check against the DNA. TRBV21-1 is designated a pseudogene. This CDR3 is built from 15 residues. Written as DNA, the CDR3 is TGTGCCAGGGTCTCCGCAGCCAGACAGCAAGAGACCCAGTACTTC. Amino acids: CARVSAARQQETQYF.

V usage is TRBV29-1 and J usage is TRBJ2-1; 8 bases fit TRBD2. This CDR3 is 13 amino acids long. The germline V gene has CDR1 SQVTM and CDR2 ANQGSEA. After removal of 7 bases from V and 0 bases from J, the junction contained 2 bases not matched to a gene. This chain's CDR3 is CSASGPSYNEQFF. In nucleotides, the CDR3 is TGCAGCGCTAGCGGGCCCTCCTACAATGAGCAGTTCTTC.

This rearrangement joins TRBV5-1 to TRBJ2-1; 12 nucleotides match TRBD2. V lost 2 bases, J lost 9 bases, and 15 bases stayed unmatched. The germline V gene encodes CDR1 SGHRS and CDR2 YFSETQ. This CDR3 has 18 amino acids. CDR3 region: CASSLADRLAGVRIEQFF. The CDR3 bases are TGCGCCAGCAGCTTAGCGGACCGACTAGCGGGAGTCAGGATTGAGCAGTTCTTC.

The chain employs TRBV5-4 and TRBJ1-2; possibly TRBD1 for D (6 bases). Trimming pared 4 bases from V and 4 bases from J, leaving 17 bases between. The CDR3 sequence is 15 residues long. Germline values: CDR1 SGHNT, CDR2 YYREEE (reference sequence). CDR3 coding DNA: TGTGCCAGCAGCGGGGGGGGCAGGGTTACCTATGGCTACACCTTC. It is translated as CASSGGGRVTYGYTF.

V gene TRBV19 combines with J gene TRBJ1-5; 10 nucleotides align to TRBD1. The ends lost 3 bases at V and 7 bases at J; junction bases unmatched: 9. This CDR3 contains 16 residues. The germline V gene encodes CDR1 LNHDA and CDR2 SQIVND (reference sequence). CDR3 sequence reads: CASSMLDRGLGQPQHF. Here the CDR3 DNA reads TGTGCCAGTAGTATGCTAGACAGGGGGCTTGGACAGCCCCAGCATTTT. Based on the CDR3 plus reference TRBV19 and TRBJ1-5, the full variable domain is DGGITQSPKYLFRKEGQNVTLSCEQNLNHDAMYWYRQDPGQGLRLIYYSQIVNDFQKGDIAEGYSVSREKKESFPLTVTSAQKNPTAFYLCASSMLDRGLGQPQHFGDGTRLSIL.

The chain links TRBV7-9 to TRBJ1-6; D perhaps matches TRBD1 (5 bases). V shed 3 bases and J shed 4 bases, with 10 bases lying between them. This CDR3 contains 15 residues. CDR1 is SEHNR, CDR2 FQNEAQ, per germline (reference sequence). This CDR3 is CASSFVGGYNSPLHF. The DNA of the CDR3 is TGTGCCAGCAGCTTTGTGGGGGGGTATAATTCACCCCTCCACTTT.

The chain employs TRBV6-5 and TRBJ1-4; D unclear. The ends were cut back, 3 bases at V and 4 bases at J, with 9 bases in the middle. From germline, CDR1 is MNHEY and CDR2 SVGAGI. This CDR3 has 14 residues. The CDR3 bases are TGTGCCAGCAGTTATAGAAACAGTAATGAAAAACTGTTTTTT. This codes for CASSYRNSNEKLFF.

V usage is TRBV7-3 and J usage is TRBJ1-1, with D maybe TRBD1 (5 bases). V shed 2 bases and J shed 3 bases, with 7 bases lying between them. CDR1 and CDR2 from the germline V gene are SGHTA and FQGTGA. The CDR3 length is 13 residues. CDR3 loop: CASSLGGDTEAFF. The DNA of the CDR3 is TGTGCCAGCAGCTTAGGGGGGGACACTGAAGCTTTCTTT.

This chain joins TRBV9 and TRBJ1-1, with D uncertain. This CDR3 spans 11 amino acids. Per the germline V gene, CDR1 is SGDLS and CDR2 is YYNGEE. Trimming removed 4 bases from V and 9 bases from J, with 10 bases in between. The CDR3 region is CASSPREKAFF. The CDR3 DNA reads as TGTGCCAGCAGCCCCCGTGAGAAAGCTTTCTTT.

The rearrangement links TRBV19 to TRBJ2-1, with 9 nucleotides matching TRBD2. Trimming removed 4 bases from V and 0 bases from J; junction bases left unmatched: 7. The CDR3 is made up of 17 amino acids. Looked up from germline, CDR1 is LNHDA and CDR2 is SQIVND (reference sequence). The CDR3 here is CASSKTSGLSSYNEQFF. The CDR3 coding sequence is TGTGCCAGTAGTAAAACTAGCGGGCTGAGCTCCTACAATGAGCAGTTCTTC. The whole variable domain, remainder taken from reference TRBV19 and TRBJ2-1, is DGGITQSPKYLFRKEGQNVTLSCEQNLNHDAMYWYRQDPGQGLRLIYYSQIVNDFQKGDIAEGYSVSREKKESFPLTVTSAQKNPTAFYLCASSKTSGLSSYNEQFFGPGTRLTVL.

The chain employs TRBV7-3 and TRBJ1-1; 7 bases are a match to TRBD1. CDR3 length: 14 amino acids. J lost 1 base, V lost 4 bases, and 3 bases had no gene match. The germline V gene has CDR1 SGHTA and CDR2 FQGTGA. The CDR3 spells CASSYDRANTEAFF. In DNA form, the CDR3 reads TGTGCCAGCAGCTACGACAGGGCGAACACTGAAGCTTTCTTT. Using reference TRBV7-3 and TRBJ1-1 for the parts outside the CDR3, the full variable domain is GAGVSQTPSNKVTEKGKYVELRCDPISGHTALYWYRQSLGQGPEFLIYFQGTGAADDSGLPNDRFFAVRPEGSVSTLKIQRTERGDSAVYLCASSYDRANTEAFFGQGTRLTVV.

The chain is built from TRBV19 and TRBJ2-1; D is possibly TRBD1 (6 bases). The CDR3 length is 13 residues. CDR1 is LNHDA, CDR2 SQIVND, per germline (reference sequence). The V gene lost 4 bases and the J gene lost 8 bases, with 12 bases spanning the gap. CDR3 amino acids: CASSKQGSDEQFF. The CDR3 coding sequence is TGTGCCAGTAGTAAACAGGGATCGGATGAGCAGTTCTTC.

The chain recombines TRBV7-9 with TRBJ1-1, with a tentative D call TRBD1 (6 bases). Germline V CDR1 and CDR2: SEHNR, FQNEAQ (reference sequence). The CDR3 has 15 amino acids. V lost 6 bases, J lost 3 bases, and 17 bases lay in between. The CDR3 region is CASRPTRGLDTEAFF. In nucleotides, the CDR3 is TGTGCCAGCAGGCCCACCAGGGGTCTGGACACTGAAGCTTTCTTT. The whole variable domain, remainder taken from reference TRBV7-9 and TRBJ1-1, is DTGVSQNPRHKITKRGQNVTFRCDPISEHNRLYWYRQTLGQGPEFLTYFQNEAQLEKSRLLSDRFSAERPKGSFSTLEIQRTEQGDSAMYLCASRPTRGLDTEAFFGQGTRLTVV.

Comments on this clone: The identical CDR3 is also encoded by other nucleotide sequences in the sample. The chain has TRBV5-1 and TRBJ1-1; 9 nucleotides match TRBD1. CDR1 and CDR2 (germline): SGHRS, YFSETQ. CDR3 length equals 14 residues. V trimming: 2 bases; J trimming: 3 bases; junction bases outside the gene matches: 2. For the CDR3, the DNA is TGCGCCAGCAGCTTAACAGGGGGCGACACTGAAGCTTTCTTT. Translation: CASSLTGGDTEAFF.

The chain is built from TRBV6-4 and TRBJ1-6; the D gene is possibly TRBD1 (5 bases). The CDR3 is 13 residues long. Germline lookup yields CDR1 MRHNA and CDR2 SNTAGT. V was cut by 7 bases and J by 8 bases, with 12 bases left in between. The CDR3 region has the DNA TGTGCCAGCAAAGGGGAGGCGGATTCACCCCTCCACTTT. Protein sequence: CASKGEADSPLHF.

This chain links TRBV5-8 with TRBJ1-5, with 9 positions matching TRBD1. The CDR3 has 15 residues. J gave up 4 bases and V 4 bases, and 6 bases lay outside the gene matches. Germline values: CDR1 SGHTS, CDR2 YDEGEE. In nucleotides, the CDR3 is TGTGCCAGCAGCCCGGGGACAGGGAAAAATCAGCCCCAGCATTTT. Translating gives CASSPGTGKNQPQHF.

The gene calls are TRBV2 and TRBJ2-7, with D possibly TRBD1 on 5 matching bases. V dropped 6 bases and J dropped 4 bases, with 22 bases sitting between them. The CDR3 is 16 residues long. The germline gives CDR1 SNHLY, CDR2 FYNNEI. The CDR3 nucleotides are TGTGCCAGCAGGGTCAATACAGGCTTGCTCGGGTACGAGCAGTACTTC. Its translation: CASRVNTGLLGYEQYF.

The chain recombines TRBV27 with TRBJ1-1, with 7 positions matching TRBD1. Germline CDR1 MNHEY, CDR2 SMNVEV (reference sequence). This CDR3 has 14 amino acids. The junction had 6 bases not matched to a gene; V was cut back by 4 bases and J by 4 bases. As DNA, the CDR3 is TGTGCCAGCAGTTCCCAGGGGGGAATCACTGAAGCTTTCTTT. As protein: CASSSQGGITEAFF.

CDR3 bases: TGTGCCAGCAGTGAGCAGACAGACTACGAGCAGTACTTC. It specifies CASSEQTDYEQYF. This rearrangement joins TRBV25-1 to TRBJ2-7; possibly TRBD1 for D (5 bases). V was trimmed by 3 bases and J by 3 bases, leaving 9 bases between them. The CDR3 runs 13 residues. Germline CDR1 and CDR2: MGHDK and SYGVNS.

V usage is TRBV6-5 and J usage is TRBJ1-3, with 10 positions matching TRBD1. Unmatched junction bases numbered 10, after V lost 2 bases and J lost 9 bases. Germline CDR1 is MNHEY and CDR2 is SVGAGI. The CDR3 is 16 residues long. CDR3 loop: CASSYLDRGRDSTIYF. DNA for the CDR3: TGTGCCAGCAGTTACCTTGACAGGGGGCGGGATAGCACCATATATTTT.

V is TRBV5-1 and J is TRBJ2-1; tentative D call: TRBD1 (5 bases). Germline CDR1 SGHRS, CDR2 YFSETQ. The V end lost 2 bases, the J end lost 7 bases, and 16 bases lay between the germline ends. CDR3 length equals 15 residues. The CDR3: CASSLGQAKGNEQFF. DNA of the CDR3: TGCGCCAGCAGCTTAGGGCAGGCCAAGGGGAATGAGCAGTTCTTC.